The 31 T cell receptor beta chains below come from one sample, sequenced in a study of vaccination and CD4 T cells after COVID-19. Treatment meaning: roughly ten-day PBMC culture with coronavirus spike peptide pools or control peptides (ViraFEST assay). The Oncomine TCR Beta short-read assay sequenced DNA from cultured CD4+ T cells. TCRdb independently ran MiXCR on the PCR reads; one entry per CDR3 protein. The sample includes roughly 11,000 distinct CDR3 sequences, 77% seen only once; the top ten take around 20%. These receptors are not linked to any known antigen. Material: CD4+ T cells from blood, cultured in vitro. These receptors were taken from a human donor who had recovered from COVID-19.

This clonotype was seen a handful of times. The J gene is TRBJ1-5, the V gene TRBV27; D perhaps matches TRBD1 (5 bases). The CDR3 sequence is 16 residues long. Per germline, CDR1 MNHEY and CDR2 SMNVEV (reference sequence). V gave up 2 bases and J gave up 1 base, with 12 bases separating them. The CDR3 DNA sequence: TGTGCCAGCAGTTTAGGGACTGGGACGAGCAATCAGCCCCAGCATTTT. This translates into CASSLGTGTSNQPQHF.

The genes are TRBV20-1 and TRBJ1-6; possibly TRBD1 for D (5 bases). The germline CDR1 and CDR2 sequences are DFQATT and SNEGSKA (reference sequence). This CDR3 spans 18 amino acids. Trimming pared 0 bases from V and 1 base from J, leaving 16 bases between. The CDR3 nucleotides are TGCAGTGCTAGAGATCCGGTCAGGGTAGGGTCCTATAATTCACCCCTCCACTTT. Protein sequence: CSARDPVRVGSYNSPLHF.

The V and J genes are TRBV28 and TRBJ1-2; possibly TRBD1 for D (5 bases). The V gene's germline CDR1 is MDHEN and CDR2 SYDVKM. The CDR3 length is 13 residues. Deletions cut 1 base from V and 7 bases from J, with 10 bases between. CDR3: CASSLSGNSGYTF. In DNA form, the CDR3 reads TGTGCCAGCAGTTTATCAGGGAATAGTGGCTACACCTTC.

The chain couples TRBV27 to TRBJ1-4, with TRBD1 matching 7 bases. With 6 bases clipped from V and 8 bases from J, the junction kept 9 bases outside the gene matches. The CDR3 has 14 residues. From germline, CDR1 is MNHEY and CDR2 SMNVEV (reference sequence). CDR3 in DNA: TGTGCCAGCAGCCGGACAGGTGGGGCCGAAAAACTGTTTTTT. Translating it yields CASSRTGGAEKLFF.

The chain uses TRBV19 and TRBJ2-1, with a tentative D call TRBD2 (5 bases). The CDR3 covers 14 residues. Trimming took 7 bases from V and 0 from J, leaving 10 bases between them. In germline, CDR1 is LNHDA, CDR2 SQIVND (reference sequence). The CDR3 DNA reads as TGTGCCAGTATAAACGGGAACTCCTACAATGAGCAGTTCTTC. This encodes CASINGNSYNEQFF.

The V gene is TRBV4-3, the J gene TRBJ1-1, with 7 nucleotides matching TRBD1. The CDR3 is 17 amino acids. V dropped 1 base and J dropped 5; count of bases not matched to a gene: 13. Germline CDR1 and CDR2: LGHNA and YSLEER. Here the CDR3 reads CASSQVKGEGAVTEAFF. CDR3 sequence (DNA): TGCGCCAGCAGCCAAGTGAAGGGAGAGGGGGCGGTTACTGAAGCTTTCTTT.

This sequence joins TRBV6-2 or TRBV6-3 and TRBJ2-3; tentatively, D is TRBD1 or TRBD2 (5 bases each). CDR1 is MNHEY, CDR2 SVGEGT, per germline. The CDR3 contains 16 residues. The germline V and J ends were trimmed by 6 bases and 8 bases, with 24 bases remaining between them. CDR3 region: CASRTTYGAPYGTQYF. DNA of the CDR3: TGTGCCAGCAGGACGACATACGGGGCCCCCTATGGTACGCAGTATTTT.

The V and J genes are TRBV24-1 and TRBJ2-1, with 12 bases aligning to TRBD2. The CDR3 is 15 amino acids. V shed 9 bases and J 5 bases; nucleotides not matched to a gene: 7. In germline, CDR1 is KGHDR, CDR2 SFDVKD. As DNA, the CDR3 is TGTGCCACCGAGACTAGCGGGAGCTTCCACAATGAGCAGTTCTTC. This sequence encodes CATETSGSFHNEQFF.

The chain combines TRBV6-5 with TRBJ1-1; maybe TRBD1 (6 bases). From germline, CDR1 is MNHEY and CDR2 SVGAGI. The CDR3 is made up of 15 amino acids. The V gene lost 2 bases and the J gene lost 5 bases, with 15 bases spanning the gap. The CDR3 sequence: CASSYGRGRGTEAFF. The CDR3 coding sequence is TGTGCCAGCAGTTACGGTCGGGGGCGGGGAACTGAAGCTTTCTTT.

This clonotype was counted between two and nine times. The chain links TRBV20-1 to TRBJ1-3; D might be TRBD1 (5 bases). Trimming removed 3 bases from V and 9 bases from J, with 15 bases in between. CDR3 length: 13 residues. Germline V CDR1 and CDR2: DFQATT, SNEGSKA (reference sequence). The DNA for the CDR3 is TGCAGTGCTAGTTCAATCCGGGGGGGCACCATATATTTT. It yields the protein CSASSIRGGTIYF.

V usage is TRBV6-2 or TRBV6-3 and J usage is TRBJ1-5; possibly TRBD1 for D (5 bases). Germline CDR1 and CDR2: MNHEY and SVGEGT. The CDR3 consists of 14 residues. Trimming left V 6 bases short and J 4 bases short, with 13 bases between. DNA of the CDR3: TGTGCCAGCAGACGGGACCCCCCTAATCAGCCCCAGCATTTT. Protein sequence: CASRRDPPNQPQHF.

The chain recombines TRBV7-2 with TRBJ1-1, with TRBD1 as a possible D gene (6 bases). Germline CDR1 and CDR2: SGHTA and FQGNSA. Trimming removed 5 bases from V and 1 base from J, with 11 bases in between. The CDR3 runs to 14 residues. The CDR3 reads CASSPQQGNTEAFF. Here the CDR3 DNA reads TGTGCCAGCAGCCCGCAACAGGGGAACACTGAAGCTTTCTTT.

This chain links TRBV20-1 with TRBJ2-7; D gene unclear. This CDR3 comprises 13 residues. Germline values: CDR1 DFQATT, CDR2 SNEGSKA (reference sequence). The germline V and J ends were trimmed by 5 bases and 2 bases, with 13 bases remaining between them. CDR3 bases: TGCAGTGCTCAGTTGGACCGCGCCTACGAGCAGTACTTC. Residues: CSAQLDRAYEQYF.

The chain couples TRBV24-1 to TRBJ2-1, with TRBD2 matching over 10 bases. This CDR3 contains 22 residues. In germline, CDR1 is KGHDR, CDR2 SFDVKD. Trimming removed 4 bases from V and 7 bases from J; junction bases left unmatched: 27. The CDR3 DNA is TGTGCCACCAGTGAAGGGACCCGAGGACTAGCGGAAAAGCCTAGGCCCGCAAATGAGCAGTTCTTC. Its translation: CATSEGTRGLAEKPRPANEQFF.

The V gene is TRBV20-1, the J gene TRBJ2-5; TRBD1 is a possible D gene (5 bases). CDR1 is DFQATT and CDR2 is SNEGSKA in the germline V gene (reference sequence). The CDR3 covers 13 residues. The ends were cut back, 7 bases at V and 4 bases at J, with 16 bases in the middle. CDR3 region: CSGGYKGIETQYF. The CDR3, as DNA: TGCAGTGGGGGCTACAAAGGTATAGAGACCCAGTACTTC.

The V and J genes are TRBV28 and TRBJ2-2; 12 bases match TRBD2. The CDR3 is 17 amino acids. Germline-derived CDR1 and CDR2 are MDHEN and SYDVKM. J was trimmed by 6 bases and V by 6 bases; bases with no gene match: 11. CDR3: CASSITRLAGVPGELFF. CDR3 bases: TGTGCCAGCAGCATAACTAGACTAGCGGGAGTCCCCGGGGAGCTGTTTTTT.

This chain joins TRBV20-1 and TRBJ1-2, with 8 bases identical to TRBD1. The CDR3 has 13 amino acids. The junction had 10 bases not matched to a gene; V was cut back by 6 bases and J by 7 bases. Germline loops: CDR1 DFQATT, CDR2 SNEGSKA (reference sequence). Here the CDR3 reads CSAVLTGVSGYTF. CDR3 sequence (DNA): TGCAGTGCCGTCCTGACAGGGGTGAGTGGCTACACCTTC.

CDR3 residues: CASSGVGTGKRSGYTF. The CDR3 nucleotides are TGTGCCAGCAGTGGGGTCGGGACAGGGAAAAGGAGCGGCTACACCTTC. J is TRBJ1-2 and V is TRBV6-1; 9 bases map to TRBD1. In germline, CDR1 is MNHNS, CDR2 SASEGT. Trimming took 4 bases from V and 8 from J; bases not matched to a gene: 14. CDR3 length: 16 amino acids.

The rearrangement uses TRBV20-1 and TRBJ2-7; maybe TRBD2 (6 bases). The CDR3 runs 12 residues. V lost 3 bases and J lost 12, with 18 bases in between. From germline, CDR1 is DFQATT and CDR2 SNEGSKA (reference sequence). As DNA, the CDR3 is TGCAGTGCTAGCGGGAGTCGCCTTGAGGCGTACTTC. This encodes CSASGSRLEAYF.

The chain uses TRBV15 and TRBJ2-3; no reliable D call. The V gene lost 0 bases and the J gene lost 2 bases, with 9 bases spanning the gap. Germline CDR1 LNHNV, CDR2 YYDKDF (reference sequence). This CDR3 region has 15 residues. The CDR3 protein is CATSRDSGHTDTQYF. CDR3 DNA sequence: TGTGCCACCAGCAGAGATTCCGGGCACACAGATACGCAGTATTTT.

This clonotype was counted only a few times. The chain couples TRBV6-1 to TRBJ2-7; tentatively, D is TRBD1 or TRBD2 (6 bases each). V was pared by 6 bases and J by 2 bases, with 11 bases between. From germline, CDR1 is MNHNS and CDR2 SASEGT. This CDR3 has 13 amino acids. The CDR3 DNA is TGTGCCAGCAGCAGGGGACTGACCTACGAGCAGTACTTC. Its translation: CASSRGLTYEQYF.

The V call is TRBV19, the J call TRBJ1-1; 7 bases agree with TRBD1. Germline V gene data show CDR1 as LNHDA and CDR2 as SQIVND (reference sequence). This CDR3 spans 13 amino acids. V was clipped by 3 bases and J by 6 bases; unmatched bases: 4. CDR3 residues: CASSIDRVAEAFF. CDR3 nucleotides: TGTGCCAGTAGTATCGACAGGGTCGCTGAAGCTTTCTTT.

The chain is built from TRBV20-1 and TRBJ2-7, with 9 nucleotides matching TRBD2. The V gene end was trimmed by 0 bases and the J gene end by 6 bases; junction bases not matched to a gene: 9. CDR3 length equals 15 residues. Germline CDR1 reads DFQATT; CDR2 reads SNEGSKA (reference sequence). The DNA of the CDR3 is TGCAGTGCTAGAGATCGGCGAGCGGGAGGTCGCGAGCAGTACTTC. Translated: CSARDRRAGGREQYF.

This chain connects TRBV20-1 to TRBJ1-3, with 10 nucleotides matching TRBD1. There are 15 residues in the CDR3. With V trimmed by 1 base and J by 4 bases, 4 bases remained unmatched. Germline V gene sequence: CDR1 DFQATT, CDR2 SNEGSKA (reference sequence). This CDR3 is CSARGGQGQGNTIYF. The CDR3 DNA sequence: TGCAGTGCTAGAGGGGGACAGGGGCAAGGAAACACCATATATTTT.

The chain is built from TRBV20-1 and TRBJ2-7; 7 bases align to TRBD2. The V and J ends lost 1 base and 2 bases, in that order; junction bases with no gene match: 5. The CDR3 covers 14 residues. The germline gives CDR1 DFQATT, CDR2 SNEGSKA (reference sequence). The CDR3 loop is CSARGEGPTYEQYF. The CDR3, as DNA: TGCAGTGCTAGAGGGGAGGGCCCGACCTACGAGCAGTACTTC.

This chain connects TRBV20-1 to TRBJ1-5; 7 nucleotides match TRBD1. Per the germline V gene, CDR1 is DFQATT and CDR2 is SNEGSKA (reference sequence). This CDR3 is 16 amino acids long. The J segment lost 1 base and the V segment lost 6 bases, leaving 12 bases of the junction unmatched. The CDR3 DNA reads TGCAGTGCGCCAAACAGGGGAGGGGCCAGCAATCAGCCCCAGCATTTT. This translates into CSAPNRGGASNQPQHF.

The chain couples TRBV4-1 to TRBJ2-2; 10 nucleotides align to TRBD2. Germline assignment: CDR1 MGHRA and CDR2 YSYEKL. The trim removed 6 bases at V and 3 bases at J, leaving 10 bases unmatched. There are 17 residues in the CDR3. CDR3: CASSQTLAGADTGELFF. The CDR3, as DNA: TGCGCCAGCAGTCAAACCCTAGCGGGAGCGGACACCGGGGAGCTGTTTTTT.

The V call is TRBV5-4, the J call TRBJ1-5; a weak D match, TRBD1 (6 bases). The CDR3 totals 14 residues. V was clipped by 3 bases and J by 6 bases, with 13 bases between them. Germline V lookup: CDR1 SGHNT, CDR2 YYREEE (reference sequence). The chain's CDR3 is CASSYGGGAQPQHF. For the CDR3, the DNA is TGTGCCAGCAGCTATGGAGGGGGGGCTCAGCCCCAGCATTTT.

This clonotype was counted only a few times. The CDR3 nucleotides read TGTGCCACCAGCGGAGGGGACAGGAGGGCCTACAATGAGCAGTTCTTC. Its protein is CATSGGDRRAYNEQFF. The rearrangement links TRBV24-1 to TRBJ2-1, with TRBD1 identical over 8 bases. CDR1 and CDR2 (germline): KGHDR, SFDVKD. The V gene end was trimmed by 7 bases and the J gene end by 2 bases; junction bases not matched to a gene: 9. CDR3 length: 16 amino acids.

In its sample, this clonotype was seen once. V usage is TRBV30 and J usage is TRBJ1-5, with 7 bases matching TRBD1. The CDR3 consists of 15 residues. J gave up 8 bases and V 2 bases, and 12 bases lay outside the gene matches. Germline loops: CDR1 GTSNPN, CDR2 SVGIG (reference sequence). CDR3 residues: CAWSQDRAPSEPQHF. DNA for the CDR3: TGTGCCTGGAGTCAAGACAGGGCGCCCAGTGAGCCCCAGCATTTT.

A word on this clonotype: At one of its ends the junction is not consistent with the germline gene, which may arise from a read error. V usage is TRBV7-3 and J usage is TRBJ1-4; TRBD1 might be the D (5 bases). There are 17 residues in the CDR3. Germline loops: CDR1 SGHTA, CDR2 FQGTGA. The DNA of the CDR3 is TGCGCCAGCAGCCAAGTGGACATGGGGATAATTAATGAAAAACTGTTTTTT. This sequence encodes CASSQVDMGIINEKLFF.